The sequence of this TCR beta chain was determined in a study of molecular identifiers for immune sequencing clone quantification (dated by TCRdb to the late 2010s). With regard to the full study: For a replicate experiment, RNA from roughly 20,000 or 100,000 naive CD8 T cells was divided into five aliquots, and four of the five aliquots were sequenced. This methods study benchmarked molecular-identifier clustering-based TCR repertoire sequencing (MIDCIRS) and TCR RNA copy counting, using CD8 T cells to do so. The study at large found these results: When barcode sub-clustering was left out, chimeric consensus sequences inflated TCR diversity, with chimeras reaching as high as 47%. Spiked-in Jurkat TCR RNA (about 10 copies' worth), which is not part of the donor repertoire, was contained in the naive libraries. In CMV-specific effector cells, clones with more than 20 RNA copies accounted for over 99% of molecules, whereas in naive cells such clones accounted for under 1%. The sizes of highly expanded clones could end up underestimated when identical TCR molecules share a barcode. Spiked-in Jurkat TCR RNA equal to a single cell's worth was reported to be detectable even within 1,200,000 naive CD8 T cells. Modeling indicated 2.5 to 3.5 TCR RNA copies recovered per cell, compared with around 9.8 by digital PCR, which implies a capture efficiency of about 31%.

Naive CD8 T cell libraries were made from approximately 20,000 to 1,000,000 sorted cells using 10%, 30% or 50% of purified RNA. Naive CD8 T cells were FACS-sorted as CD8+CD4-CCR7+CD45RA+ on a BD FACSAria II into RLT Plus buffer. Detection sensitivity was tested by spiking Jurkat RNA equal to fewer than twelve TCR copies' worth into samples containing roughly 17,000-1,000,000 naive CD8 T cells. CD8 T cells were enriched with RosetteSep CD8+ T Cell Enrichment Cocktail and Ficoll-Paque, followed by ACK red cell lysis. From the cysteine through the phenylalanine, the CDR3 covers 15 amino acids. Solely the CDR3 DNA is kept, with 45 bases framed from the first base. From a lookup of the germline V gene, CDR1 and CDR2 are MGHRA and YSYEKL. Library prep was done by PCR. Sequencing relied on a NextSeq 500. Bulk TCR libraries were prepared as previously described, using TCR primers listed in Table S5. The Qiagen AllPrep DNA/RNA kit was used to purify total RNA. Before analysis, reads from multiple sequencing runs of one library were combined. The paper's processing steps were these. Reads were retained only if an exact TCR constant sequence was present, and the retained reads were trimmed to 150 nt and grouped according to their 12-nt molecular barcodes. Reads in each barcode group were sub-clustered using a 15% Levenshtein threshold, and a quality-weighted consensus sequence was built for each RNA molecule. Non-functional sequences were excluded, and lower-count sequences lying one edit away from another sequence were also excluded. Based on a fit of two negative binomial distributions, barcode sub-clusters having less than 20% of the maximum read count were discarded. TCRdb cleaned the public reads at Q25 with fastp, built clones with MiXCR and kept in-frame beta chains. Duplicate CDR3 protein sequences are folded into a single record with the most common DNA and genes. TCRdb's processing, not the study's, gives the V and J calls here. The sample contains roughly 630,000 distinct CDR3 sequences, roughly 27% of them found a single time. The ten biggest clones cover 0.75% to 0.8% of the sample.

This clonotype was detected once. The target of this receptor is not known. A read error may be the cause here, since a much bigger clone is one base away. The V gene is TRBV4-1 and the J gene is TRBJ2-5, with 7 bases in between that match TRBD1. The receptor was isolated from a human donor in good health. Some libraries in this study had Jurkat cell RNA spiked in. Sequencing was carried out using naive CD8+ T cells from blood, with Jurkat cell RNA spiked in. The sample's cell subset or site label is to be understood as: FACS-sorted CD8+CD4-CCR7+CD45RA+ naive T cells. The CDR3: CTSSQGRDSQETQYF. The DNA sequence follows: TGCACCAGCAGCCAAGGCCGGGACAGCCAAGAGACCCAGTACTTC.